These 23 T cell receptor beta chains share one sample of origin, sequenced in a study of PD-1 blockade in mismatch repair-deficient tumors. Method: immunoSEQ multiplex PCR; TCRdb's copy keeps in-frame clones and lacks some. The table shows some 120,000 clones, with more than 70% occurring only once. The material was peripheral blood, obtained roughly 70 weeks after starting pembrolizumab. The source of these receptors is an adult with mismatch repair-deficient cancer.

V gene TRBV6-5 combines with J gene TRBJ2-7; D is unclear. CDR1 and CDR2 (germline): MNHEY, SVGAGI. Trimming took 2 bases from V and 2 from J, leaving 13 bases between them. The CDR3 totals 15 residues. CDR3 sequence (DNA): TGTGCCAGCAGTTACGCCATGGGCGCCCCCTACGAGCAGTACTTC. Protein sequence: CASSYAMGAPYEQYF.

This clone came up once. This chain uses TRBV7-8 with TRBJ2-2; TRBD2 might be the D (5 bases). From germline, CDR1 is SGHVS and CDR2 FQNEAQ. The CDR3 extends over 16 amino acids. The ends were cut back, 5 bases at V and 2 bases at J, with 15 bases in the middle. Here the CDR3 reads CASSPRVSINTGELFF. CDR3 nucleotides: TGTGCCAGCAGCCCGAGGGTTTCCATCAACACCGGGGAGCTGTTTTTT.

The genes are TRBV7-2 and TRBJ2-7; 7 nucleotides agree with TRBD2. The CDR3 totals 15 residues. Germline lookup yields CDR1 SGHTA and CDR2 FQGNSA. The V gene end was trimmed by 1 base and the J gene end by 4 bases; junction bases not matched to a gene: 7. The CDR3 DNA is TGTGCCAGCAGCTTAGATGAGGGAGGGCCTTACGAGCAGTACTTC. Translated: CASSLDEGGPYEQYF.

The V call is TRBV2, the J call TRBJ2-1; D not resolved. V shed 6 bases and J shed 5 bases, with 11 bases lying between them. Germline values: CDR1 SNHLY, CDR2 FYNNEI. There are 13 residues in the CDR3. The CDR3 sequence: CASRLALNNEQFF. In DNA form, the CDR3 reads TGTGCCAGCAGGTTGGCGTTGAACAATGAGCAGTTCTTC.

This clone was picked up a small number of times. The chain recombines TRBV27 with TRBJ2-2, with D perhaps TRBD1 (6 bases). Germline V gene data show CDR1 as MNHEY and CDR2 as SMNVEV (reference sequence). The ends were cut back, 8 bases at V and 1 base at J, with 8 bases in the middle. This CDR3 comprises 13 residues. The CDR3 protein is CASGRGNTGELFF. The CDR3 region has the DNA TGTGCCAGCGGCAGGGGGAACACCGGGGAGCTGTTTTTT.

This sequence joins TRBV27 and TRBJ2-3; D is possibly TRBD2 (6 bases). This CDR3 is built from 15 residues. V was pared by 5 bases and J by 1 base, with 13 bases between. Germline V lookup: CDR1 MNHEY, CDR2 SMNVEV (reference sequence). CDR3 residues: CASSLAGNGTDTQYF. CDR3 nucleotides: TGTGCCAGCAGTCTCGCGGGGAATGGCACAGATACGCAGTATTTT.

The V call is TRBV25-1, the J call TRBJ2-1, with 7 bases that match TRBD2. The CDR3 is 16 amino acids. From germline, CDR1 is MGHDK and CDR2 SYGVNS. J was trimmed by 0 bases and V by 3 bases; bases with no gene match: 5. The CDR3 loop is CASSDPGGSSYNEQFF. CDR3 bases: TGTGCCAGCAGTGATCCCGGGGGGAGCTCCTACAATGAGCAGTTCTTC.

J is TRBJ2-1 and V is TRBV29-1; tentatively, D is TRBD2 (6 bases). The CDR3 has 14 residues. V was trimmed by 1 base and J by 7 bases, leaving 14 bases between them. In germline, CDR1 is SQVTM, CDR2 ANQGSEA. CDR3 nucleotides: TGCAGCGTTGAAGCTGGGGGGAGGCCAAATGAGCAGTTCTTC. This sequence encodes CSVEAGGRPNEQFF.

The V call is TRBV15, the J call TRBJ2-1; TRBD2 agrees at 10 bases. CDR3 length: 15 residues. Germline V gene data show CDR1 as LNHNV and CDR2 as YYDKDF (reference sequence). V lost 3 bases, J lost 3 bases, and 2 bases stayed unmatched. CDR3 nucleotide sequence: TGTGCCACCAGCAGCCAGCGGGAGGGCTACAATGAGCAGTTCTTC. Amino acid sequence: CATSSQREGYNEQFF.

This clone was picked up one time. V gene TRBV6-1 combines with J gene TRBJ1-4; the D is unclear. V was shortened by 6 bases and J by 10 bases, with 15 bases between the two germline ends. CDR1 MNHNS and CDR2 SASEGT come from the germline V gene. This CDR3 has 13 amino acids. CDR3 protein: CASRLTVRGKLFF. Written as DNA, the CDR3 is TGTGCCAGCAGATTGACCGTGAGAGGAAAACTGTTTTTT.

CDR3: CASSPRRETDTDTQYF. DNA for the CDR3: TGTGCCAGCAGCCCCCGGCGGGAGACAGACACAGATACGCAGTATTTT. The chain couples TRBV6-6 to TRBJ2-3; TRBD2 matches 7 bases. V gave up 6 bases and J gave up 2 bases; unmatched junction bases: 11. From germline, CDR1 is MNHNY and CDR2 SVGAGI (reference sequence). This CDR3 has 16 amino acids.

The chain employs TRBV13 and TRBJ2-3; 11 nucleotides align to TRBD1. J was trimmed by 0 bases and V by 4 bases; bases with no gene match: 0. CDR3 length equals 15 residues. The V gene's germline CDR1 is PRHDT and CDR2 FYEKMQ (reference sequence). The CDR3 DNA follows: TGTGCCAGCAGCTGGGACAGGGGGAGCACAGATACGCAGTATTTT. It codes for CASSWDRGSTDTQYF.

The rearrangement joins TRBV10-1 to TRBJ2-3; unclear D gene. The CDR3 totals 15 residues. Trimming cost V 3 bases and J 2 bases, with 12 bases left between them. Looked up from germline, CDR1 is WNHNN and CDR2 is SYGVQD (reference sequence). The CDR3 protein is CASSDGGSSTDTQYF. The CDR3 nucleotides are TGCGCCAGCAGTGACGGTGGCAGCTCCACAGATACGCAGTATTTT.

This chain connects TRBV29-1 to TRBJ2-7; D is uncertain. V was cut by 3 bases and J by 0 bases, with 9 bases left in between. Looked up from germline, CDR1 is SQVTM and CDR2 is ANQGSEA. CDR3 length equals 13 residues. The CDR3 region is CSVEAENSYEQYF. CDR3 nucleotide sequence: TGCAGCGTTGAGGCAGAAAACTCCTACGAGCAGTACTTC.

The rearrangement links TRBV6-5 to TRBJ1-1; no clear D gene. Germline V CDR1 and CDR2: MNHEY, SVGAGI. The length of the CDR3 is 12 residues. V gave up 5 bases and J gave up 1 base, with 5 bases separating them. The CDR3 sequence is CASSRRNTEAFF. The CDR3 DNA sequence: TGTGCCAGCAGTCGTCGGAACACTGAAGCTTTCTTT.

The chain has TRBV5-6 and TRBJ2-1; 11 nucleotides align to TRBD2. The CDR3 has 18 residues. V shed 4 bases, J shed 5 bases, and the junction held 14 bases outside the gene matches. Looked up from germline, CDR1 is SGHDT and CDR2 is YYEEEE. The CDR3 DNA sequence: TGTGCCAGCAGCCCGGGGGGATCCGGACTAGCGGGCCACAATGAGCAGTTCTTC. It specifies CASSPGGSGLAGHNEQFF.

The V call is TRBV29-1, the J call TRBJ1-2; D not certain. This CDR3 is built from 11 residues. Germline lookup yields CDR1 SQVTM and CDR2 ANQGSEA. The ends were cut back, 3 bases at V and 8 bases at J, with 10 bases in the middle. The CDR3: CSVDGVGGYTF. DNA for the CDR3: TGCAGCGTTGATGGGGTGGGGGGCTACACCTTC.

This chain connects TRBV7-3 to TRBJ2-1; 11 nucleotides align to TRBD1. This CDR3 spans 15 amino acids. V dropped 5 bases and J dropped 5; count of bases not matched to a gene: 5. Germline CDR1 reads SGHTA; CDR2 reads FQGTGA. The CDR3 nucleotides are TGTGCCAGCAGCGCCGGGACAGGGGGTCACAATGAGCAGTTCTTC. Encoded protein: CASSAGTGGHNEQFF.

This chain links TRBV7-2 with TRBJ2-7; D unresolved. Germline CDR1 SGHTA, CDR2 FQGNSA. Trimming took 5 bases from V and 0 from J, leaving 17 bases between them. This CDR3 region has 16 residues. CDR3 sequence (DNA): TGTGCCAGCAGCCCGTTAGCAACGGGCGCCTCCTACGAGCAGTACTTC. Protein: CASSPLATGASYEQYF.

The genes are TRBV9 and TRBJ2-5; maybe TRBD2 (6 bases). CDR1 SGDLS and CDR2 YYNGEE come from the germline V gene. The ends were cut back, 0 bases at V and 5 bases at J, with 17 bases in the middle. The CDR3 contains 16 residues. CDR3 residues: CASSVGPSGGSETQYF. The CDR3 bases are TGTGCCAGCAGCGTAGGCCCCAGTGGGGGGTCGGAGACCCAGTACTTC. Complete variable domain (other parts from reference TRBV9 and TRBJ2-5): DSGVTQTPKHLITATGQRVTLRCSPRSGDLSVYWYQQSLDQGLQFLIQYYNGEERAKGNILERFSAQQFPDLHSELNLSSLELGDSALYFCASSVGPSGGSETQYFGPGTRLLVL.

The chain combines TRBV5-1 with TRBJ2-7; tentatively, D is TRBD1 or TRBD2 (5 bases each). The CDR3 has 14 amino acids. V shed 0 bases and J shed 2 bases, with 9 bases lying between them. The germline V gene has CDR1 SGHRS and CDR2 YFSETQ. CDR3 amino acids: CASSLVRGAYEQYF. The DNA for the CDR3 is TGCGCCAGCAGCTTGGTTAGAGGGGCCTACGAGCAGTACTTC.

The chain couples TRBV6-5 to TRBJ2-3; D is unclear. CDR3 length: 14 residues. CDR1 MNHEY and CDR2 SVGAGI come from the germline V gene. V gave up 0 bases and J gave up 4 bases, with 8 bases separating them. CDR3 nucleotide sequence: TGTGCCAGCAGTTACTCCGGGCCTTCAGATACGCAGTATTTT. Protein: CASSYSGPSDTQYF.

This chain joins TRBV9 and TRBJ2-3, with TRBD2 identical over 13 bases. The CDR3 spans 23 residues. The V and J ends lost 0 bases and 1 base, in that order; junction bases with no gene match: 20. Germline V gives CDR1 SGDLS, CDR2 YYNGEE. CDR3 DNA: TGTGCCAGCAGCGTAGCAGCCAACAGGGGACTAGCGGGACCCCAGGGGGGCACAGATACGCAGTATTTT. As protein: CASSVAANRGLAGPQGGTDTQYF.